This T cell receptor (beta chain) was identified during a study of T cells in localized non-small cell lung cancer. V shed 4 bases, J shed 5 bases, and the junction held 5 bases outside the gene matches. Germline values: CDR1 SNHLY, CDR2 FYNNEI. CDR3 size: 14 residues. Findings and limits, study-wide: For the top 100 tumor clones, a median roughly 53 also appeared in adjacent lung. Longer overall survival was seen with higher T cell density measured in blood.

Comment on this clone: Its matching antigen is unknown.

The assay was immunoSEQ multiplex PCR, and TCRdb's table has in-frame clones only and misses some. Among roughly 1,400 clones listed, 20% to 25% were seen once. This chain uses TRBV2 with TRBJ1-1; 9 bases agree with TRBD1. The sequenced sample was normal lung tissue next to the tumor, obtained before any cancer treatment. The receptor was derived from an older male donor with stage III squamous cell lung carcinoma. CDR3 residues: CASSGQGGRTEAFF. CDR3 coding DNA: TGTGCCAGCAGTGGACAGGGGGGGAGGACTGAAGCTTTCTTT.